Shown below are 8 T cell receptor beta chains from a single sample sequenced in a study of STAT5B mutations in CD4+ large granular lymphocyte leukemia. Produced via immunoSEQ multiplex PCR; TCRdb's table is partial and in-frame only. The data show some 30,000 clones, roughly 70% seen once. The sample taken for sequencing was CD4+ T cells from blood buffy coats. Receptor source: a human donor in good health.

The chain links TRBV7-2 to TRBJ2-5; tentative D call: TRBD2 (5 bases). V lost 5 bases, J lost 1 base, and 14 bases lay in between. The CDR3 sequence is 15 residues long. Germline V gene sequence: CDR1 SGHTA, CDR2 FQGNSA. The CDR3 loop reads CASSLPRGAQETQYF. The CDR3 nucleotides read TGTGCCAGCAGCCTCCCCCGGGGAGCCCAAGAGACCCAGTACTTC.

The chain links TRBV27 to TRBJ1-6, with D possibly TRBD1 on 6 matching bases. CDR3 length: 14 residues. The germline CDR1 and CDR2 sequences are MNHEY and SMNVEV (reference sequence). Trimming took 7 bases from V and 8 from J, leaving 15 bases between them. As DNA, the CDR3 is TGTGCCAGCACCTCGACAGGCGCCGATTCACCCCTCCACTTT. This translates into CASTSTGADSPLHF.

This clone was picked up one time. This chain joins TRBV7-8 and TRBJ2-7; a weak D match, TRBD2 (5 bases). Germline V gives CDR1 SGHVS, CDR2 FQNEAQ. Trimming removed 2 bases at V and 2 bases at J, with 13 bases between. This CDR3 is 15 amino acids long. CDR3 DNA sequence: TGTGCCAGCAGCTTAAGGTCCTCGAGGGCCTACGAGCAGTACGTC. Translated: CASSLRSSRAYEQYV.

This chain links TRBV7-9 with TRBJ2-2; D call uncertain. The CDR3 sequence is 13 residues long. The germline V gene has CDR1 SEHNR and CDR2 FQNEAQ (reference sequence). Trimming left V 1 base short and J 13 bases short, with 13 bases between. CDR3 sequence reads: CASSLESGQLLFF. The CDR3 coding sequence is TGTGCCAGCAGCTTAGAGTCCGGCCAGTTGCTGTTTTTT.

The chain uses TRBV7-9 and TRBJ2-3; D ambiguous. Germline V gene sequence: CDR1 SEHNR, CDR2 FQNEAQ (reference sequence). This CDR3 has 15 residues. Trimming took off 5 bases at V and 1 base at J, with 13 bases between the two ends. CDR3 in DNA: TGTGCCAGCAGCGTCAGACTCCAACGCACAGATACGCAGTATTTT. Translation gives CASSVRLQRTDTQYF.

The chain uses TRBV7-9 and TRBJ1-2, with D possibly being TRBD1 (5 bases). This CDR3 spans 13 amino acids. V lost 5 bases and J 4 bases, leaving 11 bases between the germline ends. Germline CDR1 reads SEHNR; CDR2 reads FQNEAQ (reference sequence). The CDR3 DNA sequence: TGTGCCAGCAGCCTCACAGGATCCTATGGCTACACCTTC. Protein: CASSLTGSYGYTF.

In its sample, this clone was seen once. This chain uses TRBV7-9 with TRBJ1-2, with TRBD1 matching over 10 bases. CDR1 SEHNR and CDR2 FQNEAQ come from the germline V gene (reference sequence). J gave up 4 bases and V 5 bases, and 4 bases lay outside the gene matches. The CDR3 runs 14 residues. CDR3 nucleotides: TGTGCCAGCAGCGACCGGGACAGGGGCTATGGCTACACCTTC. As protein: CASSDRDRGYGYTF.

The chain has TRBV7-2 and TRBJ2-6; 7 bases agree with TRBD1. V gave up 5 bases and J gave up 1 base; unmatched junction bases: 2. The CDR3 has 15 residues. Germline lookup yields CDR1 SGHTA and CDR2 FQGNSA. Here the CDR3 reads CASSRDSSGANVLTF. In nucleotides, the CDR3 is TGTGCCAGCAGCAGGGACAGTTCTGGGGCCAACGTCCTGACTTTC.